The rows below give T cell receptor beta chains drawn from one sample of a study of shared clonotypes between healthy human individuals. Sequencing was performed with immunoSEQ multiplex PCR; in TCRdb, only in-frame clones are kept and a portion is missing. This sample yields about a million clones, of which about 72% are seen a single time; roughly 0.82% belongs to the top ten. Sequenced material: memory CD4+ T cells from PBMCs. The receptor set was obtained from a man younger than 30 in good health. Some clones in this sample may be carry-over from other donors' samples. Both conserved end residues are trimmed from each CDR3. A D gene is named only where the DNA matches it firmly.

v_call	j_call	cdr3_length	d_call	cdr3_aa
TRBV28	TRBJ1-2	12	.	ASSPGDGRGGYT
TRBV5-6	TRBJ2-5	12	TRBD1	ASSKQGTQETQY
TRBV10-3	TRBJ2-2	14	TRBD2	AIPERAGANTGELF
TRBV27	TRBJ2-3	15	TRBD2	ASSLSKGTSGTDTQY
TRBV5-1	TRBJ1-1	12	.	ASSFQDRNTEAF
TRBV28	TRBJ2-7	12	.	ASSPPGRAHEQY
TRBV28	TRBJ2-3	13	.	ASSGTLADTDTQY
TRBV5-4	TRBJ2-1	13	.	ASGSPRRLNNEQF
TRBV7-2	TRBJ2-5	11	.	ASSLVGQETQY
TRBV5-6	TRBJ2-2	13	.	ASSFGLENTGELF
TRBV11-1	TRBJ2-7	13	.	ASSLEGPFSYEQY
TRBV7-2	TRBJ2-7	17	TRBD2	ASSLEWTSGRAASYEQY
TRBV7-3	TRBJ2-1	14	TRBD2	ASSLNIGGSYNEQF
TRBV7-2	TRBJ2-5	11	.	ASSLTVGETQY
TRBV5-4	TRBJ2-7	12	.	ASSPTGSTYEQY
TRBV4-2	TRBJ2-1	15	TRBD2	ASSLQTSGNTYNEQF
TRBV6-5	TRBJ1-1	11	TRBD1	ASRATRQGQAF
TRBV28	TRBJ2-5	13	.	ASSSLRGIQETQY
TRBV2	TRBJ2-3	18	TRBD2	ASTSRPRLAGGPVTDTQY
TRBV5-1	TRBJ1-5	12	.	ASSLDGAGQPQH
TRBV2	TRBJ1-1	12	.	ASSEQGRNTEAF
TRBV5-4	TRBJ2-5	13	TRBD2	ASSSPLAGEETQY
TRBV5-6	TRBJ1-4	14	.	ASSFLGAATNEKLF
TRBV9	TRBJ2-1	12	.	ASSATGPSALVF
TRBV7-2	TRBJ1-1	11	.	ASIWTANTEAF
TRBV28	TRBJ1-4	14	.	ASSLFEWGGGEKLF
TRBV27	TRBJ2-1	9	.	VRVSYNEQF
TRBV7-9	TRBJ2-1	13	TRBD2	ASSWRTSGDNEQF
TRBV10-3	TRBJ1-4	14	.	AISAFWDGPNEKLF
TRBV6-1	TRBJ2-1	11	TRBD2	ASRLAGGNEQF
TRBV10-3	TRBJ2-5	12	.	AIKGQGGQETQY
TRBV28	TRBJ2-7	13	TRBD1	ASSLNRGAPYEQY
TRBV28	TRBJ2-1	12	.	ASSPPGGRDEQF
TRBV7-6	TRBJ2-1	15	TRBD2	ASSLGLRGRAYNEQF
TRBV5-8	TRBJ1-5	11	.	ASSLAGGQPQH
TRBV7-9	TRBJ2-4	12	.	ASSLGGLSSFSY
TRBV7-2	TRBJ1-1	13	.	ASSLAFGGNTEAF
TRBV27	TRBJ2-1	13	.	ASSFGRGRYNEQF
TRBV7-2	TRBJ2-7	11	.	ASSFTGTNEQY
TRBV5-6	TRBJ2-2	14	.	ASSSTWRMGSGELF
TRBV2	TRBJ2-7	12	TRBD2	ASRTLREVYEQY
TRBV5-4	.	9	.	ASSLEYEQY
TRBV28	TRBJ2-6	15	TRBD1	ASSSGTGLSGANVLT
TRBV5-1	TRBJ1-2	10	.	ASSLDVYGYT
TRBV7-2	TRBJ2-1	14	TRBD2	ASSLEGTSGRNEQF
TRBV6-5	TRBJ2-3	14	.	ASSYSGGTSTDTQY